The 21 T cell receptor beta chains below come from one sample, sequenced in a study of CD8+ T cells in alopecia areata. Extraction of RNA preceded its reverse transcription into cDNA, which served as the sequencing template. Measured with immunoSEQ multiplex PCR; TCRdb has only the in-frame clones, and not every one. The sample has about 140,000 clones; 45% to 60% are singletons. The input for sequencing was CD4+ T cells sorted from blood, taken at week 0. The receptors shown here come from a human donor with alopecia areata.

The chain joins TRBV11-2 to TRBJ2-1, with 9 bases that match TRBD2. Germline V lookup: CDR1 SGHAT, CDR2 FQNNGV. Trimming removed 2 bases from V and 9 bases from J; junction bases left unmatched: 8. The CDR3 runs to 15 residues. The CDR3 DNA reads as TGTGCCAGCAGCTTACTAGCGGGGCTGGATGGTGAGCAGTTCTTC. It specifies CASSLLAGLDGEQFF.

The CDR3 is CASSPGLAAVEEETQYF. DNA for the CDR3: TGTGCCAGCTCACCGGGACTAGCGGCTGTAGAGGAAGAGACCCAGTACTTC. The chain has TRBV18 and TRBJ2-5, with 11 bases identical to TRBD2. The germline CDR1 and CDR2 sequences are KGHSH and LQKENI. The junction had 9 bases not matched to a gene; V was cut back by 3 bases and J by 3 bases. The length of the CDR3 is 17 residues.

This sequence joins TRBV5-6 and TRBJ2-3; possible D gene TRBD2, 5 bases. V lost 2 bases to trimming and J lost 6 bases, with 10 bases between them. CDR3 size: 13 residues. Germline V lookup: CDR1 SGHDT, CDR2 YYEEEE. CDR3 nucleotide sequence: TGTGCCAGCAGCTTCGGACTCCACGATACGCAGTATTTT. It specifies CASSFGLHDTQYF.

This clone has only a few counts. The V and J genes are TRBV25-1 and TRBJ1-1, with a tentative D call TRBD1 (6 bases). Trimming removed 5 bases at V and 4 bases at J, with 17 bases between. This CDR3 has 15 amino acids. Germline CDR1 reads MGHDK; CDR2 reads SYGVNS. CDR3: CASSQTGRIPTEAFF. DNA for the CDR3: TGTGCCAGCAGTCAAACAGGGCGGATACCCACTGAAGCTTTCTTT. Full variable domain (rest looked up from reference TRBV25-1 and TRBJ1-1): EADIYQTPRYLVIGTGKKITLECSQTMGHDKMYWYQQDPGMELHLIHYSYGVNSTEKGDLSSESTVSRIRTEHFPLTLESARPSHTSQYLCASSQTGRIPTEAFFGQGTRLTVV.

V usage is TRBV23-1 and J usage is TRBJ2-1; TRBD2 is a possible D gene (5 bases). TRBV23-1 is marked as an open reading frame, function uncertain. V lost 0 bases, J lost 8 bases, and 11 bases lay in between. There are 14 residues in the CDR3. The CDR3 protein is CASSQSHSRDEQFF. The CDR3 DNA reads as TGCGCCAGCAGTCAATCGCACTCGCGGGATGAGCAGTTCTTC.

This rearrangement joins TRBV4-2 to TRBJ2-1; D unclear. This CDR3 spans 15 amino acids. V lost 1 base to trimming and J lost 0 bases, with 7 bases between them. Germline CDR1 LGHNA, CDR2 YNFKEQ. The CDR3 protein is CASSQVPHSYNEQFF. In DNA, the CDR3 is TGTGCCAGCAGCCAAGTCCCCCACTCCTACAATGAGCAGTTCTTC.

J is TRBJ2-7 and V is TRBV23-1; maybe TRBD1 (6 bases). TRBV23-1 is designated an ORF whose function remains uncertain. Trimming removed 2 bases from V and 3 bases from J, with 8 bases in between. CDR3 length: 13 amino acids. CDR3: CASSQGRGYEQYF. The DNA of the CDR3 is TGCGCCAGCAGTCAAGGCAGGGGCTACGAGCAGTACTTC.

This rearrangement joins TRBV18 to TRBJ2-7, with 7 bases identical to TRBD1. CDR1 and CDR2 (germline): KGHSH, LQKENI. The CDR3 has 13 residues. The V gene end was trimmed by 6 bases and the J gene end by 7 bases; junction bases not matched to a gene: 9. Here the CDR3 reads CASSPRQGGEQYF. The CDR3 DNA reads TGTGCCAGCTCTCCTCGACAGGGTGGTGAGCAGTACTTC.

The V call is TRBV29-1, the J call TRBJ2-2; no clear D. With 6 bases removed from V and 2 bases from J, the gap between germline ends came to 4 bases. CDR1 SQVTM and CDR2 ANQGSEA come from the germline V gene. The CDR3 sequence is 11 residues long. The CDR3 reads CSVRNTGELFF. CDR3 nucleotides: TGCAGCGTGCGTAACACCGGGGAGCTGTTTTTT.

This clone was counted a few times. The chain carries TRBV30 and TRBJ2-7; 7 bases are shared with TRBD1. V dropped 3 bases and J dropped 4; count of bases not matched to a gene: 6. The germline CDR1 and CDR2 sequences are GTSNPN and SVGIG (reference sequence). CDR3 size: 13 residues. CDR3 protein: CAWSWDRLYEQYF. The CDR3 bases are TGTGCCTGGAGCTGGGACAGATTGTACGAGCAGTACTTC. Variable domain in full (rest from reference TRBV30 and TRBJ2-7): SQTIHQWPATLVQPVGSPLSLECTVEGTSNPNLYWYRQAAGRGLQLLFYSVGIGQISSEVPQNLSASRPQDRQFILSSKKLLLSDSGFYLCAWSWDRLYEQYFGPGTRLTVT.

CDR3 sequence (DNA): TGCGCCAGCAGCTTGGTACTATCCGGTGACAATGAGCAGTTCTTC. Its translation is CASSLVLSGDNEQFF. This chain joins TRBV5-1 and TRBJ2-1; D call uncertain. The V gene's germline CDR1 is SGHRS and CDR2 YFSETQ. V was shortened by 0 bases and J by 5 bases, with 12 bases between the two germline ends. The CDR3 is made up of 15 amino acids.

The rearrangement uses TRBV4-2 and TRBJ2-5, with 7 bases matching TRBD2. The CDR3 extends over 15 amino acids. The J segment lost 1 base and the V segment lost 1 base, leaving 3 bases of the junction unmatched. Germline V gene data show CDR1 as LGHNA and CDR2 as YNFKEQ. CDR3 nucleotide sequence: TGTGCCAGCAGCCAAGGAGGCGGGAGCCAAGAGACCCAGTACTTC. Residues: CASSQGGGSQETQYF.

This chain connects TRBV7-8 to TRBJ2-7; TRBD1 agrees at 9 bases. V shed 1 base, J shed 0 bases, and the junction held 1 base outside the gene matches. This CDR3 contains 15 residues. Germline loops: CDR1 SGHVS, CDR2 FQNEAQ. The CDR3 protein is CASSLEQGASYEQYF. The DNA of the CDR3 is TGTGCCAGCAGCTTAGAACAGGGGGCCTCCTACGAGCAGTACTTC.

The chain combines TRBV28 with TRBJ1-2, with TRBD1 identical over 7 bases. Germline CDR1 is MDHEN and CDR2 is SYDVKM. CDR3 length: 13 residues. After removal of 6 bases from V and 4 bases from J, the junction contained 5 bases not matched to a gene. The CDR3 nucleotides read TGTGCCAGCAGCCTGACAGGGTCCTATGGCTACACCTTC. The encoded protein is CASSLTGSYGYTF.

The chain links TRBV5-1 to TRBJ1-1, with 7 nucleotides matching TRBD1. V trimming: 2 bases; J trimming: 1 base; junction bases outside the gene matches: 5. The CDR3 has 15 amino acids. Germline V gene data show CDR1 as SGHRS and CDR2 as YFSETQ. The CDR3 region has the DNA TGCGCCAGCAGCTTCACAGGGGCGGCGAACACTGAAGCTTTCTTT. This encodes CASSFTGAANTEAFF.

This sequence joins TRBV29-1 and TRBJ1-1; D may be TRBD1 (5 bases). Germline V lookup: CDR1 SQVTM, CDR2 ANQGSEA. Deletions cut 3 bases from V and 2 bases from J, with 10 bases between. The length of the CDR3 is 13 residues. The CDR3 sequence: CSVEGPENTEAFF. The CDR3 coding sequence is TGCAGCGTTGAGGGGCCAGAAAACACTGAAGCTTTCTTT.

The V and J genes are TRBV30 and TRBJ1-3, with 7 bases that match TRBD1. This CDR3 has 17 amino acids. Trimming took 2 bases from V and 3 from J; bases not matched to a gene: 13. CDR1 GTSNPN and CDR2 SVGIG come from the germline V gene (reference sequence). The CDR3 protein is CAWSNPGTVRVGNTIYF. The CDR3 DNA is TGTGCCTGGAGTAACCCTGGGACAGTGCGAGTTGGAAACACCATATATTTT.

This clone showed up just a few times. The chain employs TRBV4-2 and TRBJ2-2; tentative D call: TRBD2 (6 bases). The V gene's germline CDR1 is LGHNA and CDR2 YNFKEQ. Trimming stripped 1 base from V and 6 bases from J, with 12 bases between. CDR3 length equals 15 residues. The CDR3 loop is CASSQGAGFAGELFF. CDR3 DNA: TGTGCCAGCAGCCAAGGGGCGGGGTTTGCCGGGGAGCTGTTTTTT.

As regards this clone: One end of the junction is discordant with germline, which a read error may explain. The V gene is TRBV14, the J gene TRBJ2-7, with 9 bases identical to TRBD1. Germline V gene lookup returns CDR1 SGHDN and CDR2 FVKESK. This CDR3 region has 16 residues. CDR3 nucleotides: TGTGCCAGCAGCCAAGTTTGGGGGACAGGGTCCTCCGAGCAGTACTTC. Translation: CASSQVWGTGSSEQYF.

This clone was picked up a small number of times. The genes are TRBV29-1 and TRBJ1-1, with a tentative D call TRBD1 (6 bases). The CDR3 has 14 residues. Trimming took off 5 bases at V and 0 bases at J, with 13 bases between the two ends. The germline V gene has CDR1 SQVTM and CDR2 ANQGSEA. CDR3 in DNA: TGCAGCGTTCAAGCGGGGGGCTTGAACACTGAAGCTTTCTTT. Residues: CSVQAGGLNTEAFF. The entire variable domain, with the rest obtained from reference TRBV29-1 and TRBJ1-1, is as follows: SAVISQKPSRDICQRGTSLTIQCQVDSQVTMMFWYRQQPGQSLTLIATANQGSEATYESGFVIDKFPISRPNLTFSTLTVSNMSPEDSSIYLCSVQAGGLNTEAFFGQGTRLTVV.

This clone has at least ten counts. The V and J genes are TRBV6-5 and TRBJ1-1; D is uncertain. The CDR3 runs to 11 residues. Germline V gene data show CDR1 as MNHEY and CDR2 as SVGAGI. Trimming cost V 7 bases and J 5 bases, with 8 bases left between them. The CDR3 sequence is CASKRSTEAFF. The CDR3, as DNA: TGTGCCAGCAAGCGGTCTACTGAAGCTTTCTTT.